The 29 T cell receptor beta chains in this list originate from one sample, sequenced in a study of blood T cell repertoires in COVID-19. Profiled with immunoSEQ multiplex PCR; TCRdb holds only in-frame clones, not every one. The top ten hold around 9.1% of the sample, which has tens of thousands of clones, under 85% seen once. The sequencing sample was made of peripheral blood. All receptors come from a man in his sixties with acute or convalescent COVID-19.

V usage is TRBV7-9 and J usage is TRBJ1-2, with a tentative D call TRBD1 (5 bases). Deletions cut 1 base from V and 0 bases from J, with 9 bases between. Germline V lookup: CDR1 SEHNR, CDR2 FQNEAQ (reference sequence). The CDR3 is 15 residues long. In nucleotides, the CDR3 is TGTGCCAGCAGCTTAGGACAGCCCACTAACTATGGCTACACCTTC. Amino acid sequence: CASSLGQPTNYGYTF.

V gene TRBV27 combines with J gene TRBJ1-2; the D gene is possibly TRBD1 (6 bases). This CDR3 has 16 residues. In germline, CDR1 is MNHEY, CDR2 SMNVEV (reference sequence). V was trimmed by 4 bases and J by 4 bases, leaving 19 bases between them. The CDR3 DNA reads as TGTGCCAGCAGTTCCCCCGATAGGACAGACCGCTATGGCTACACCTTC. It codes for CASSSPDRTDRYGYTF.

The rearrangement joins TRBV4-3 to TRBJ1-1; TRBD1 matches at 12 bases. The CDR3 runs 17 residues. Germline CDR1 reads LGHNA; CDR2 reads YSLEER. J gave up 0 bases and V 4 bases, and 6 bases lay outside the gene matches. The CDR3, as DNA: TGCGCCAGCAGCCGAGAGGGGACAGGGGGCTTGAACACTGAAGCTTTCTTT. Translating gives CASSREGTGGLNTEAFF.

V gene TRBV5-4 combines with J gene TRBJ2-7; no clear D gene. Germline CDR1 is SGHNT and CDR2 is YYREEE (reference sequence). V shed 0 bases and J shed 1 base, with 5 bases lying between them. The CDR3 sequence is 13 residues long. This chain's CDR3 is CASSLDESYEQYF. The CDR3 DNA reads as TGTGCCAGCAGCTTGGACGAGTCCTACGAGCAGTACTTC.

In this sample, this clone turned up a few times. The chain uses TRBV10-3 and TRBJ1-2; TRBD1 is a possible D gene (5 bases). Per the germline V gene, CDR1 is ENHRY and CDR2 is SYGVKD. The CDR3 runs to 16 residues. The V end lost 4 bases, the J end lost 3 bases, and 18 bases lay between the germline ends. The CDR3 DNA is TGTGCCATCAGTGGCACGGGACTCCAGAGGGACTATGGCTACACCTTC. Its protein is CAISGTGLQRDYGYTF.

This chain joins TRBV4-1 and TRBJ1-5; perhaps TRBD1 as D (6 bases). The CDR3 covers 16 residues. Germline V gene data show CDR1 as MGHRA and CDR2 as YSYEKL. The V gene lost 6 bases and the J gene lost 0 bases, with 15 bases spanning the gap. The CDR3 bases are TGCGCCAGCAGTCAAAACAGGGTTGATAGCAATCAGCCCCAGCATTTT. Residues: CASSQNRVDSNQPQHF.

The chain recombines TRBV5-1 with TRBJ2-7, with 11 bases lining up with TRBD1. Germline V CDR1 and CDR2: SGHRS, YFSETQ. With 3 bases clipped from V and 7 bases from J, the junction kept 12 bases outside the gene matches. The CDR3 has 16 residues. CDR3 protein: CASSSSIGQGAREQYF. The CDR3 bases are TGCGCCAGCAGCTCCTCAATCGGACAGGGGGCGCGAGAGCAGTACTTC.

V gene TRBV9 combines with J gene TRBJ2-1, with D perhaps matching TRBD2 (5 bases). Germline lookup yields CDR1 SGDLS and CDR2 YYNGEE. CDR3 length equals 13 residues. V gave up 3 bases and J gave up 13 bases, with 17 bases separating them. The DNA for the CDR3 is TGTGCCAGCAGCGCCACTTTCCGGACTTCCCAGTTCTTC. Translation: CASSATFRTSQFF. The whole variable domain, filled in from reference TRBV9 and TRBJ2-1, reads DSGVTQTPKHLITATGQRVTLRCSPRSGDLSVYWYQQSLDQGLQFLIQYYNGEERAKGNILERFSAQQFPDLHSELNLSSLELGDSALYFCASSATFRTSQFFGPGTRLTVL.

The V gene is TRBV19, the J gene TRBJ2-7; TRBD1 matches 7 bases. The V segment lost 6 bases and the J segment 5 bases; nucleotides outside the gene matches: 13. The length of the CDR3 is 15 residues. CDR1 is LNHDA, CDR2 SQIVND, per germline (reference sequence). The DNA of the CDR3 is TGTGCCAGTAGCCGAAATAGACAGGGTTTCGACGAGCAGTACTTC. Translating gives CASSRNRQGFDEQYF.

The chain uses TRBV9 and TRBJ2-7; possibly TRBD1 for D (5 bases). Germline loops: CDR1 SGDLS, CDR2 YYNGEE. V was pared by 0 bases and J by 4 bases, with 11 bases between. CDR3 length equals 14 residues. In DNA form, the CDR3 reads TGTGCCAGCAGCGTAGGAGGCAAGGGGTACGAGCAGTACTTC. It encodes CASSVGGKGYEQYF. The full variable domain, completed using reference TRBV9 and TRBJ2-7, is DSGVTQTPKHLITATGQRVTLRCSPRSGDLSVYWYQQSLDQGLQFLIQYYNGEERAKGNILERFSAQQFPDLHSELNLSSLELGDSALYFCASSVGGKGYEQYFGPGTRLTVT.

The J gene is TRBJ1-2, the V gene TRBV11-1, with D perhaps matching TRBD1 (5 bases). The ends were cut back, 2 bases at V and 3 bases at J, with 13 bases in the middle. The CDR3 consists of 15 residues. Germline loops: CDR1 SGHAT, CDR2 FQDESV (reference sequence). The CDR3 sequence is CASSLTAGQDYGYTF. The CDR3 bases are TGTGCCAGCAGCTTAACCGCAGGGCAAGACTATGGCTACACCTTC.

The J gene is TRBJ2-3, the V gene TRBV9; 9 nucleotides match TRBD2. J gave up 0 bases and V 1 base, and 3 bases lay outside the gene matches. The CDR3 spans 16 residues. Germline V lookup: CDR1 SGDLS, CDR2 YYNGEE. The CDR3 region has the DNA TGTGCCAGCAGCGTAATCCTAGCGGGAAGCACAGATACGCAGTATTTT. Translation: CASSVILAGSTDTQYF.

This clone was seen a handful of times. The chain's CDR3 is CASSSDSNNQPQHF. CDR3 DNA: TGTGCCAGCAGTTCCGACAGTAACAATCAGCCCCAGCATTTT. The genes are TRBV21-1 and TRBJ1-5; the DNA was not used to check the table's D call, TRBD1. TRBV21-1 is an annotated pseudogene. This CDR3 spans 14 amino acids.

Comment on this clone: This specimen includes other DNA sequences encoding the same CDR3. The rearrangement links TRBV18 to TRBJ1-1, with 7 nucleotides matching TRBD1. This CDR3 region has 14 residues. Germline CDR1 reads KGHSH; CDR2 reads LQKENI. V trimming: 2 bases; J trimming: 4 bases; junction bases outside the gene matches: 4. In DNA form, the CDR3 reads TGTGCCAGCTCACCAACAGGGGCGGGCACTGAAGCTTTCTTT. This gives the protein CASSPTGAGTEAFF.

The V call is TRBV19, the J call TRBJ2-6; 11 bases agree with TRBD1. J gave up 4 bases and V 10 bases, and 9 bases lay outside the gene matches. Germline CDR1 reads LNHDA; CDR2 reads SQIVND (reference sequence). This CDR3 is 16 amino acids long. In nucleotides, the CDR3 is TGTGCCATCAGGACAGGGGGCGCGGCGGGGGCCAACGTCCTGACTTTC. Its protein is CAIRTGGAAGANVLTF.

The chain couples TRBV2 to TRBJ1-1; D is possibly TRBD1 (5 bases). V lost 2 bases, J lost 7 bases, and 8 bases lay in between. Germline-derived CDR1 and CDR2 are SNHLY and FYNNEI. The CDR3 totals 12 residues. The CDR3 is CASSERGSEAFF. The DNA for the CDR3 is TGTGCCAGCAGTGAAAGGGGCAGTGAAGCTTTCTTT.

The rearrangement uses TRBV15 and TRBJ1-5; D unresolved. Deletions cut 0 bases from V and 7 bases from J, with 4 bases between. Germline loops: CDR1 LNHNV, CDR2 YYDKDF (reference sequence). The CDR3 has 12 residues. Here the CDR3 DNA reads TGTGCCACCAGCAGAGATGGCCAGCCCCAGCATTTT. Translation: CATSRDGQPQHF.

CDR3 bases: TGTGCCAGCAGTCCGGGACAGGGGTGGCATCAGCCCCAGCATTTT. It specifies CASSPGQGWHQPQHF. The chain recombines TRBV6-2 or TRBV6-3 with TRBJ1-5; TRBD1 agrees at 10 bases. From germline, CDR1 is MNHEY and CDR2 SVGEGT. This CDR3 is 15 amino acids long. Trimming removed 5 bases from V and 5 bases from J; junction bases left unmatched: 6.

The chain couples TRBV19 to TRBJ1-1; TRBD1 aligns across 9 bases. V lost 6 bases, J lost 4 bases, and 3 bases stayed unmatched. Germline CDR1 and CDR2: LNHDA and SQIVND (reference sequence). The CDR3 sequence is 13 residues long. The CDR3 sequence is CASSPQGATEAFF. The CDR3 nucleotides read TGTGCCAGTAGCCCACAGGGGGCCACTGAAGCTTTCTTT.

The chain carries TRBV5-6 and TRBJ2-7; TRBD2 might be the D (5 bases). V was shortened by 3 bases and J by 2 bases, with 21 bases between the two germline ends. Germline values: CDR1 SGHDT, CDR2 YYEEEE. The CDR3 sequence is 17 residues long. CDR3 loop: CASSYLWARDSPYEQYF. CDR3 bases: TGTGCCAGCAGCTACTTGTGGGCTCGGGATTCGCCCTACGAGCAGTACTTC.

This chain uses TRBV3-1 (or the pseudogene TRBV3-2) with TRBJ2-1; 7 bases are shared with TRBD2. Per the germline V gene, CDR1 is LGHDT and CDR2 is YNNKEL (reference sequence). The V segment lost 2 bases and the J segment 4 bases; nucleotides outside the gene matches: 5. The CDR3 totals 15 residues. In nucleotides, the CDR3 is TGTGCCAGCAGCCAAAATGGGGGGGTTTACAATGAGCAGTTCTTC. Protein sequence: CASSQNGGVYNEQFF.

The chain combines TRBV3-1 (or the pseudogene TRBV3-2) with TRBJ1-2; D is uncertain. This CDR3 is 14 amino acids long. Trimming removed 3 bases at V and 4 bases at J, with 12 bases between. Germline CDR1 reads LGHDT; CDR2 reads YNNKEL (reference sequence). In DNA, the CDR3 is TGTGCCAGCAGCCAGTCAGAAAAGTCCTATGGCTACACCTTC. Amino acids: CASSQSEKSYGYTF.

The V call is TRBV30, the J call TRBJ1-4; 8 bases agree with TRBD1. Per germline, CDR1 GTSNPN and CDR2 SVGIG (reference sequence). This CDR3 spans 15 amino acids. V gave up 1 base and J gave up 6 bases; unmatched junction bases: 7. The CDR3 is CAWSGTGLMDEKLFF. In DNA form, the CDR3 reads TGTGCCTGGAGTGGGACAGGGCTAATGGATGAAAAACTGTTTTTT.

V usage is TRBV7-9 and J usage is TRBJ1-5, with a weak D call TRBD1 (5 bases). Trimming pared 5 bases from V and 0 bases from J, leaving 8 bases between. Germline lookup yields CDR1 SEHNR and CDR2 FQNEAQ (reference sequence). The CDR3 is made up of 14 amino acids. The CDR3 region is CASSKQASNQPQHF. DNA for the CDR3: TGTGCCAGCAGCAAACAGGCTAGCAATCAGCCCCAGCATTTT.

The chain recombines TRBV5-1 with TRBJ1-3, with 7 nucleotides matching TRBD1. There are 14 residues in the CDR3. With 7 bases clipped from V and 4 bases from J, the junction kept 8 bases outside the gene matches. Looked up from germline, CDR1 is SGHRS and CDR2 is YFSETQ. The CDR3 loop is CASGTGTEGNTIYF. CDR3 sequence (DNA): TGCGCCAGCGGGACCGGGACAGAGGGAAACACCATATATTTT.

The chain uses TRBV10-3 and TRBJ2-7; D not resolved. The CDR3 consists of 12 residues. Trimming left V 4 bases short and J 4 bases short, with 8 bases between. Germline CDR1 is ENHRY and CDR2 is SYGVKD. CDR3 in DNA: TGTGCCATCAGTGTTGGTGCGTACGAGCAGTACTTC. Translation gives CAISVGAYEQYF.

The gene calls are TRBV19 and TRBJ2-7; TRBD1 agrees at 11 bases. Germline V gene sequence: CDR1 LNHDA, CDR2 SQIVND (reference sequence). This CDR3 spans 14 amino acids. With V trimmed by 5 bases and J by 5 bases, 5 bases remained unmatched. CDR3 sequence: CASSSGQGANEQYF. Written as DNA, the CDR3 is TGTGCCAGTAGTTCAGGACAGGGGGCTAACGAGCAGTACTTC.

The CDR3 protein is CASTRASTGELFF. The CDR3 DNA reads as TGTGCCAGCACGAGAGCGTCGACCGGGGAGCTGTTTTTT. This chain connects TRBV12-3 or TRBV12-4 to TRBJ2-2; no definite D call. The CDR3 sequence is 13 residues long. V lost 7 bases to trimming and J lost 5 bases, with 11 bases between them.

The rearrangement uses TRBV7-9 and TRBJ1-6; 9 bases line up with TRBD1. The CDR3 extends over 16 amino acids. The trim removed 5 bases at V and 0 bases at J, leaving 2 bases unmatched. Germline loops: CDR1 SEHNR, CDR2 FQNEAQ (reference sequence). The CDR3 reads CASSEGQGSYNSPLHF. DNA of the CDR3: TGTGCCAGCAGCGAGGGACAGGGCTCCTATAATTCACCCCTCCACTTT.